This TCR beta chain appears in the sequencing data of a study of post-analysis software for immune sequencing data. Turning to the study itself: Relapsing-remitting, secondary progressive and progressive-relapsing multiple sclerosis were all included among the disease courses.

Trimming stripped 0 bases from V and 5 bases from J, with 10 bases between. The CDR3 loop spans 14 amino acids. Germline CDR1 and CDR2: SGHDT and YYEEEE. Presence of unique molecular identifiers characterized the TCR beta cDNA libraries. The yield from about 1 to 10 million T cells was roughly 500,000 cDNA molecules in total. TCRdb processed the PCR reads anew with MiXCR; each CDR3 protein has one entry. The table shows more than 450,000 distinct CDR3 sequences, with 30% to 40% occurring only once. This clonotype has a handful of counts. Its target is not known. Points from the study as a whole: Compared with controls, patients showed significantly lower normalized Chao1 diversity. Controls had lower frequencies than patients of about five TRBV segments, which included TRBV5-6, TRBV5-1 and TRBV20-1.

This chain uses TRBV5-6 with TRBJ2-3; tentative D call: TRBD1 (5 bases). The sample consisted of blood. The receptor was isolated from a girl aged 2-17 years with multiple sclerosis. CDR3 region: CASSLEGWGDTQYF. The CDR3 DNA sequence: TGTGCCAGCAGCTTGGAGGGGTGGGGAGATACGCAGTATTTT.